This T cell receptor (beta chain) stems from a study of T cell responses to AZD1222 COVID-19 vaccine. Assay: immunoSEQ multiplex PCR; the TCRdb copy retains only in-frame clones and omits some. This repertoire shows around 92,000 clones, approximately 90% found once; its top ten account for approximately 21%. For this clone: What it binds is unknown.

Study observations and caveats: CD4 TCRs associated with vaccination spanned spike, dominating at 160-218 and 743-854. Reports say nearly half of spike-specific TCRs go after unmutated variant regions. Repertoires were obtained solely post-peak T cell response.

CDR3 length equals 14 residues. V lost 4 bases and J lost 6; bases outside the gene matches: 6. Germline V gene lookup returns CDR1 SGHTA and CDR2 FQGNSA. Sequencing used peripheral blood, obtained on day 0 of AZD1222 vaccination. The chain couples TRBV7-2 to TRBJ1-2; 9 nucleotides line up with TRBD1. This TCR came from an adult in good health. This chain's CDR3 is CASSSPGQGNGYTF. CDR3 sequence (DNA): TGTGCCAGCAGCTCCCCGGGACAGGGTAATGGCTACACCTTC.